These 17 T cell receptor beta chains came from one sample sequenced in a study of Ad26.COV2.S vaccination and SARS-CoV-2 variants. Indicated treatment: approximately 18 received Ad26.COV2.S at low or high dose, single or two shots; roughly five received placebo; per-sample allocation not given. Samples came from day 63 after the first vaccine or placebo injection. The protocol was immunoSEQ multiplex PCR, while the TCRdb copy is restricted to in-frame clones and leaves out a portion. The sample lists 350,000 to 600,000 clones, 80% to 90% seen once, with about 1.5% in the top ten. The material sequenced was peripheral blood, taken in a trial of Ad26.COV2.S vaccine versus placebo. The receptor set was obtained from a person aged 18 to 65 who received the Ad26.COV2.S COVID-19 vaccine or a placebo.

The chain employs TRBV5-6 and TRBJ2-2; D may be TRBD1 (5 bases). This CDR3 comprises 16 residues. Germline V gives CDR1 SGHDT, CDR2 YYEEEE. V shed 1 base and J shed 4 bases, with 14 bases lying between them. CDR3 in DNA: TGTGCCAGCAGCTTGTACAGGTCGGTGGGCACCGGGGAGCTGTTTTTT. It is translated as CASSLYRSVGTGELFF. Complete variable domain (other parts from reference TRBV5-6 and TRBJ2-2): DAGVTQSPTHLIKTRGQQVTLRCSPKSGHDTVSWYQQALGQGPQFIFQYYEEEERQRGNFPDRFSGHQFPNYSSELNVNALLLGDSALYLCASSLYRSVGTGELFFGEGSRLTVL.

This clone was recorded once. The genes are TRBV9 and TRBJ2-3; D perhaps matches TRBD2 (5 bases). Trimming removed 0 bases from V and 5 bases from J, with 13 bases in between. Germline V CDR1 and CDR2: SGDLS, YYNGEE. The CDR3 runs 15 residues. The CDR3 DNA is TGTGCCAGCAGCGTAGGAACTAGTTTCGGAGATACGCAGTATTTT. This translates into CASSVGTSFGDTQYF.

The chain has TRBV6-1 and TRBJ2-7, with TRBD1 matching 11 bases. The ends lost 0 bases at V and 7 bases at J; junction bases unmatched: 5. This CDR3 comprises 15 residues. Germline loops: CDR1 MNHNS, CDR2 SASEGT. The CDR3 DNA reads as TGTGCCAGCAGTGAAGCCGGACAGGGGGCCAAGGAGCAGTACTTC. Translating it yields CASSEAGQGAKEQYF.

This sequence joins TRBV7-9 and TRBJ2-1; 8 bases match TRBD2. The CDR3 is 18 residues long. Trimming removed 4 bases from V and 0 bases from J; junction bases left unmatched: 11. Germline CDR1 SEHNR, CDR2 FQNEAQ (reference sequence). CDR3 region: CASSYYLLAETSYNEQFF. The CDR3 nucleotides read TGTGCCAGCAGCTATTACTTACTAGCGGAGACCTCCTACAATGAGCAGTTCTTC.

This chain joins TRBV7-9 and TRBJ1-4; D might be TRBD1 (5 bases). Looked up from germline, CDR1 is SEHNR and CDR2 is FQNEAQ (reference sequence). Between the trimmed V and J ends, which lost 8 bases and 7 bases, there was a span of 11 bases. This CDR3 spans 12 amino acids. CDR3 nucleotides: TGTGCCAGCGGGGCGATAATTGAAAAACTGTTTTTT. Its translation: CASGAIIEKLFF.

As regards this clone: This same CDR3 is encoded by further DNA sequences in the sample. V usage is TRBV7-3 and J usage is TRBJ2-1, with 8 bases matching TRBD2. The CDR3 runs to 14 residues. The germline V gene encodes CDR1 SGHTA and CDR2 FQGTGA. Trimming at V came to 5 bases and at J to 4 bases, leaving 4 bases not matched to a gene. This chain's CDR3 is CASSSGSSYNEQFF. The DNA for the CDR3 is TGTGCCAGCAGCAGCGGGAGTTCTTACAATGAGCAGTTCTTC.

The chain carries TRBV7-6 and TRBJ1-1; D not resolved. This CDR3 region has 14 residues. V was clipped by 4 bases and J by 4 bases, with 13 bases between them. Germline CDR1 is SGHVS and CDR2 is FNYEAQ. The CDR3 region is CASSYLLGSTEAFF. The CDR3 coding sequence is TGTGCCAGCAGCTACCTACTAGGATCCACTGAAGCTTTCTTT.

The chain carries TRBV3-1 (or the pseudogene TRBV3-2) and TRBJ1-2; a possible D gene is TRBD1 (6 bases). Per germline, CDR1 LGHDT and CDR2 YNNKEL (reference sequence). The CDR3 spans 12 residues. The V end was cut by 1 base, the J end by 7 bases, with 7 bases between. CDR3 in DNA: TGTGCCAGCAGCCAAGCAGGGGCTGGCTACACCTTC. Its translation is CASSQAGAGYTF.

This clone was found once. The chain has TRBV13 and TRBJ2-7, with D tentatively TRBD1 (6 bases). With 2 bases removed from V and 3 bases from J, the gap between germline ends came to 14 bases. CDR3 length: 15 residues. CDR1 is PRHDT, CDR2 FYEKMQ, per germline (reference sequence). The CDR3 DNA sequence: TGTGCCAGCAGCTTATTAGGGGGTAATATCTACGAGCAGTACTTC. Amino acid sequence: CASSLLGGNIYEQYF.

V usage is TRBV6-6 and J usage is TRBJ2-3; 9 bases fit TRBD1. Germline V gene data show CDR1 as MNHNY and CDR2 as SVGAGI (reference sequence). CDR3 length: 15 residues. V lost 4 bases, J lost 2 bases, and 4 bases stayed unmatched. For the CDR3, the DNA is TGTGCCAGCAGTTCAGGACAGGGGTACACAGATACGCAGTATTTT. It yields the protein CASSSGQGYTDTQYF.

The V and J genes are TRBV28 and TRBJ2-1, with 11 nucleotides matching TRBD1. Unmatched junction bases numbered 9, after V lost 5 bases and J lost 9 bases. This CDR3 comprises 15 residues. CDR1 and CDR2 from the germline V gene are MDHEN and SYDVKM. The CDR3 DNA is TGTGCCAGCAGTGTCCCGGGACAGGGGGGTTTTGAGCAGTTCTTC. Its translation is CASSVPGQGGFEQFF.

This sequence joins TRBV2 and TRBJ2-1, with 8 nucleotides matching TRBD1. The V and J ends lost 8 bases and 1 base, in that order; junction bases with no gene match: 7. This CDR3 is 15 amino acids long. The germline V gene encodes CDR1 SNHLY and CDR2 FYNNEI. The CDR3 region has the DNA TGTGCCAGCCCGGGGACAGGCCAATCCTACAATGAGCAGTTCTTC. Its protein is CASPGTGQSYNEQFF. Together with reference TRBV2 and TRBJ2-1, the CDR3 gives the full variable domain: EPEVTQTPSHQVTQMGQEVILRCVPISNHLYFYWYRQILGQKVEFLVSFYNNEISEKSEIFDDQFSVERPDGSNFTLKIRSTKLEDSAMYFCASPGTGQSYNEQFFGPGTRLTVL.

The rearrangement joins TRBV11-1 to TRBJ2-3, with no clear D. Germline CDR1 is SGHAT and CDR2 is FQDESV (reference sequence). This CDR3 contains 11 residues. V lost 4 bases, J lost 4 bases, and 3 bases lay in between. The CDR3 region is CASSSADTQYF. The CDR3 nucleotides read TGTGCCAGCAGCTCAGCAGATACGCAGTATTTT.

The V and J genes are TRBV7-9 and TRBJ1-3; weak D call: TRBD1 (6 bases). With 1 base removed from V and 0 bases from J, the gap between germline ends came to 7 bases. The germline gives CDR1 SEHNR, CDR2 FQNEAQ (reference sequence). CDR3 size: 15 residues. This CDR3 reads CASSLGQDSGNTIYF. As DNA, the CDR3 is TGTGCCAGCAGCTTAGGACAGGACTCTGGAAACACCATATATTTT.

The rearrangement uses TRBV5-5 and TRBJ2-2; TRBD2 is a possible D gene (6 bases). The CDR3 consists of 15 residues. The germline gives CDR1 SGHKS, CDR2 YYEKEE (reference sequence). V lost 4 bases and J 5 bases, leaving 15 bases between the germline ends. This CDR3 reads CASSAPGTQTGELFF. In nucleotides, the CDR3 is TGTGCCAGCAGCGCCCCCGGGACTCAGACCGGGGAGCTGTTTTTT.

V and J are TRBV11-2 and TRBJ2-7, with 8 bases lining up with TRBD1. J was trimmed by 2 bases and V by 5 bases; bases with no gene match: 5. CDR1 and CDR2 (germline): SGHAT, FQNNGV. This CDR3 region has 14 residues. CDR3 nucleotide sequence: TGTGCCAGCAGCCTCGGACAGGGAACCTACGAGCAGTACTTC. Protein: CASSLGQGTYEQYF.

The J gene is TRBJ1-2, the V gene TRBV18; the match to TRBD1 covers 9 bases. CDR1 and CDR2 from the germline V gene are KGHSH and LQKENI. The junction had 10 bases not matched to a gene; V was cut back by 5 bases and J by 12 bases. This CDR3 has 13 amino acids. The CDR3 here is CASSAGTGSWHTF. The CDR3, as DNA: TGTGCCAGCTCAGCCGGGACAGGGTCATGGCACACCTTC.